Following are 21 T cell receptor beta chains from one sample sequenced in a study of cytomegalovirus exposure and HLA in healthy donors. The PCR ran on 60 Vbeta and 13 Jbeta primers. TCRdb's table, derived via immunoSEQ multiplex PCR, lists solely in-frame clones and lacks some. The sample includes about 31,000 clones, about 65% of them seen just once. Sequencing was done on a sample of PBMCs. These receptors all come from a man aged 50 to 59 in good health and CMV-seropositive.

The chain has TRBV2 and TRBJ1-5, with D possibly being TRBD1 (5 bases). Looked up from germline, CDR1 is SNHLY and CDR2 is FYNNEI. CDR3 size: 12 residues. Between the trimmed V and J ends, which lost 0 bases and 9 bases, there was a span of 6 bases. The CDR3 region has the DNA TGTGCCAGCAGTGAAGCAGGGGCGCCCCAGCATTTT. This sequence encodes CASSEAGAPQHF. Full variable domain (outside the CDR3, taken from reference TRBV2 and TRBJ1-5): EPEVTQTPSHQVTQMGQEVILRCVPISNHLYFYWYRQILGQKVEFLVSFYNNEISEKSEIFDDQFSVERPDGSNFTLKIRSTKLEDSAMYFCASSEAGAPQHFGDGTRLSIL.

For the CDR3, the DNA is TGTGCCAGCAGTGAATGGGGGACAGGTCGTCAGCCCCAGCATTTT. Residues: CASSEWGTGRQPQHF. This chain links TRBV6-1 with TRBJ1-5; 8 nucleotides align to TRBD1. Germline V gene lookup returns CDR1 MNHNS and CDR2 SASEGT. The CDR3 has 15 residues. With V trimmed by 2 bases and J by 6 bases, 6 bases remained unmatched.

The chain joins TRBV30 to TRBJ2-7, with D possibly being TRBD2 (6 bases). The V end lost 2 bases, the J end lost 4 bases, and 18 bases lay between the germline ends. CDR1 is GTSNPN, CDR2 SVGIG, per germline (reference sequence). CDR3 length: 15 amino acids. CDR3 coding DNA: TGTGCCTGGAGTCTCGGGAGATTCCCACGTTACGAGCAGTACTTC. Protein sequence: CAWSLGRFPRYEQYF.

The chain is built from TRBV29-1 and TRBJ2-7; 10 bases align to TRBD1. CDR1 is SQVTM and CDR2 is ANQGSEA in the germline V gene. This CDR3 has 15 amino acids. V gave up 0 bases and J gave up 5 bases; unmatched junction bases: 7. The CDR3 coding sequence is TGCAGCGTTGAAGACGACCGGGACAGGGGCCACGAGCAGTACTTC. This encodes CSVEDDRDRGHEQYF.

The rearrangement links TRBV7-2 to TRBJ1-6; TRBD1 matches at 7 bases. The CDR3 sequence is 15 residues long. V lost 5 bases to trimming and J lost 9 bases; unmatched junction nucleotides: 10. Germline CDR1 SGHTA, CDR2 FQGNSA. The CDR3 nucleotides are TGTGCCAGCAGCATCAGGGGGGCGGGTGGTTCACCCCTCCACTTT. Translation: CASSIRGAGGSPLHF.

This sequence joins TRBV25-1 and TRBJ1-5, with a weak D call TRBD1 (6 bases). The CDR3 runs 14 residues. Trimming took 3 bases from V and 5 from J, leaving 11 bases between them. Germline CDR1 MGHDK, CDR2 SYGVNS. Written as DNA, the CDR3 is TGTGCCAGCAGTGAGTCCAGGGGTGATCAGCCCCAGCATTTT. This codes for CASSESRGDQPQHF.

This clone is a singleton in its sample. The CDR3 DNA reads TGTGCCAGCAGAAATCCGGCGGGGGGCAGAGAGACCCAGTACTTC. Residues: CASRNPAGGRETQYF. This chain joins TRBV2 and TRBJ2-5; 8 bases are a match to TRBD2. Looked up from germline, CDR1 is SNHLY and CDR2 is FYNNEI. V dropped 6 bases and J dropped 4; count of bases not matched to a gene: 10. The CDR3 length is 15 residues.

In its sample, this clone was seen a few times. The CDR3 bases are TGTGCCAGCAGCATTACAGGGGGCCTTGAGCAGTTCTTC. Protein sequence: CASSITGGLEQFF. V usage is TRBV7-6 and J usage is TRBJ2-1, with 9 bases fitting TRBD1. Germline V gene sequence: CDR1 SGHVS, CDR2 FNYEAQ. V was clipped by 5 bases and J by 9 bases; unmatched bases: 5. CDR3 length: 13 amino acids.

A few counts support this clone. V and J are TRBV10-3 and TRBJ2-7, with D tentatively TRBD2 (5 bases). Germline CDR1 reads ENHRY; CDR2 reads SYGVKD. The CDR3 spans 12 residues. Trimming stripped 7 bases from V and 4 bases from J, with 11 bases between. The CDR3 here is CAITGEGYEQYF. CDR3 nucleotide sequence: TGTGCCATCACCGGAGAGGGTTACGAGCAGTACTTC.

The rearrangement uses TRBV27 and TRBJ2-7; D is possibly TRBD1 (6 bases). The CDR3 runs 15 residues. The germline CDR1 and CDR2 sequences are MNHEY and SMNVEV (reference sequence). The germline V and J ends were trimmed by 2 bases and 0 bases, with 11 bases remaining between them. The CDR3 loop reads CASSLEKGDSYEQYF. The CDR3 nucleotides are TGTGCCAGCAGTTTAGAGAAGGGGGACTCCTACGAGCAGTACTTC.

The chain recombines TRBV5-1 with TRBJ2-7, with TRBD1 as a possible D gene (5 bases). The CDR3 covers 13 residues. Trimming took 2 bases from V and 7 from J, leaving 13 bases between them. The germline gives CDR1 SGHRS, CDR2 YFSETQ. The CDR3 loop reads CASSFPRVREQYF. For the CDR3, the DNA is TGCGCCAGCAGCTTCCCCAGGGTTAGGGAGCAGTACTTC.

CDR3 DNA sequence: TGTGCCAGCAGTGACCCGGGACAGGCTAATGAAAAACTGTTTTTT. It specifies CASSDPGQANEKLFF. This chain uses TRBV25-1 with TRBJ1-4; 8 bases line up with TRBD1. Germline V gene lookup returns CDR1 MGHDK and CDR2 SYGVNS. The CDR3 is 15 residues long. J gave up 3 bases and V 3 bases, and 3 bases lay outside the gene matches.

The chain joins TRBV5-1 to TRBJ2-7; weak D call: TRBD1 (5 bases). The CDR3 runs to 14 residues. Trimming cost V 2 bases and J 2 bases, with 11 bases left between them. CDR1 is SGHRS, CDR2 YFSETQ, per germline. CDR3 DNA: TGCGCCAGCAGCTTCACAGGAAATGCCTACGAGCAGTACTTC. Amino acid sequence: CASSFTGNAYEQYF. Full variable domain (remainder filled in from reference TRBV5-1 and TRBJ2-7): KAGVTQTPRYLIKTRGQQVTLSCSPISGHRSVSWYQQTPGQGLQFLFEYFSETQRNKGNFPGRFSGRQFSNSRSEMNVSTLELGDSALYLCASSFTGNAYEQYFGPGTRLTVT.

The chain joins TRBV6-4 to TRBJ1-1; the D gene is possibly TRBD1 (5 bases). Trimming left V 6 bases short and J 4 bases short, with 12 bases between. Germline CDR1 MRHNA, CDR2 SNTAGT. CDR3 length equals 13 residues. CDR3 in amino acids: CASSLVRGTEAFF. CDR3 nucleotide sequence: TGTGCCAGCAGCTTAGTTAGGGGCACTGAAGCTTTCTTT.

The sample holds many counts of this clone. CDR3 sequence (DNA): TGTGCCAGCAGCACAGGGACCTCGGGGGAGACCCAGTACTTC. Amino acids: CASSTGTSGETQYF. V is TRBV6-6 and J is TRBJ2-5, with D tentatively TRBD1 (6 bases). Per the germline V gene, CDR1 is MNHNY and CDR2 is SVGAGI (reference sequence). This CDR3 spans 14 amino acids. Between the trimmed V and J ends, which lost 6 bases and 5 bases, there was a span of 16 bases.

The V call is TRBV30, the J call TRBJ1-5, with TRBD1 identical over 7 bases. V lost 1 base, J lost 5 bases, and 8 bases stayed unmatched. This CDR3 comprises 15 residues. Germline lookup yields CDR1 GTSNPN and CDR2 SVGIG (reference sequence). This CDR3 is CAWSAPGGFYQPQHF. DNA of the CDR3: TGTGCCTGGAGTGCCCCAGGGGGTTTTTATCAGCCCCAGCATTTT. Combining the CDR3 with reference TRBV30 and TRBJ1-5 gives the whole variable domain SQTIHQWPATLVQPVGSPLSLECTVEGTSNPNLYWYRQAAGRGLQLLFYSVGIGQISSEVPQNLSASRPQDRQFILSSKKLLLSDSGFYLCAWSAPGGFYQPQHFGDGTRLSIL.

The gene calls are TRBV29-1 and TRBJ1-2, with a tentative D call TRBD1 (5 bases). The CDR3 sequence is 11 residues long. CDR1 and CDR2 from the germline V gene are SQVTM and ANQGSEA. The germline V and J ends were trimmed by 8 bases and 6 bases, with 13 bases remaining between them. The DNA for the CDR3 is TGCAGCCTCGGGGGAGCGGATGGCTACACCTTC. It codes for CSLGGADGYTF.

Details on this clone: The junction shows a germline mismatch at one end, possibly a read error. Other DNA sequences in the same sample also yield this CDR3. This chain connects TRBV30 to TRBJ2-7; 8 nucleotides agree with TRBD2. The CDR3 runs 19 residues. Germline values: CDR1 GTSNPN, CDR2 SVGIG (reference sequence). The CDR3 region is CAWTGLPRVSGKLSDEQYF. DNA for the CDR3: TGTGCCTGGACTGGCCTCCCTCGGGTTAGCGGGAAGCTCTCCGACGAGCAGTACTTC.

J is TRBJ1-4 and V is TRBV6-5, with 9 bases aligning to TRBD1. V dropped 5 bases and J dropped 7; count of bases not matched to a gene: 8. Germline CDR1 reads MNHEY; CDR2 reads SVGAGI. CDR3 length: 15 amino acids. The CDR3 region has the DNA TGTGCCAGCAGTCGGGCACAGGGGGCGGTTGAAAAACTGTTTTTT. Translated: CASSRAQGAVEKLFF.

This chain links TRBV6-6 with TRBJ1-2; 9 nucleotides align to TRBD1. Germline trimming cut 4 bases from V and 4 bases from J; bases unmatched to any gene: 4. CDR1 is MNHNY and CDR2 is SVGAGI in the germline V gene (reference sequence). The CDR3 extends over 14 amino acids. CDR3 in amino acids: CASSSGQGLYGYTF. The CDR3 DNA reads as TGTGCCAGCAGTTCTGGACAGGGGCTCTATGGCTACACCTTC.

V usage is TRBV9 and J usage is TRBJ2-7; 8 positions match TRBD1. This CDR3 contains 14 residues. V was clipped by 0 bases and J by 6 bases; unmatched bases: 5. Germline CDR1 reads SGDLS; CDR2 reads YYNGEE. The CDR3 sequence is CASSVGDRGAEQYF. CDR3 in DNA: TGTGCCAGCAGCGTAGGAGACAGGGGAGCCGAGCAGTACTTC.